This T cell receptor (beta chain) was identified in a study of graft-versus-host responses after intestinal transplantation. Study context: Tacrolimus and steroids were given for two to three years to all recipients after anti-thymocyte globulin induction.

Turning to this clone: Its antigen is as yet unknown.

Trimming took 5 bases from V and 5 from J, leaving 13 bases between them. Germline loops: CDR1 MNHEY, CDR2 SVGAGI. The CDR3 is made up of 14 amino acids. Method: immunoSEQ multiplex PCR; TCRdb's copy keeps in-frame clones and lacks some. The sample lists about 94,000 clones, roughly 91% occurring once. This sequence originates from a human donor who received an intestinal transplant. The sequenced sample was unstimulated CD8+ T cells sorted from spleen or lymph node cells, obtained before intestinal transplant. The genes are TRBV6-5 and TRBJ1-5; possible D gene TRBD1, 6 bases. For the CDR3, the DNA is TGTGCCAGCAGTGTCCGGGACACCGATCAGCCCCAGCATTTT. This codes for CASSVRDTDQPQHF.